This paragraph reports one T cell receptor beta chain. Antigen specificity is unknown. TCRdb reprocessed the 5' RACE reads, with one entry per CDR3 protein and no DNA. In all, the sample yields 160,000 or so distinct CDR3 sequences. The data were obtained in a study of monozygotic twins with inflammatory bowel disease. The study, taken as a whole, reports: Reduced clonotype sharing with other individuals was observed in IBD patients relative to healthy twins, especially with disease activity. Immunosuppressive treatment differences may have increased patient repertoire variability.

Germline lookup yields CDR1 LGHNA and CDR2 YNFKEQ. This CDR3 spans 13 amino acids. The rearrangement uses TRBV4-2 and TRBJ2-5; TCRdb's assignment of TRBD2 cannot be checked, as there is no DNA. Specimen: blood. The source is a human donor with ulcerative colitis or Crohn's disease, or a healthy co-twin of an affected twin (not recorded which). CDR3 residues: CASSQGPAETQYF.